The entry below gives a single TCR beta chain sequence along with its context. What it binds is not known. The sample comes from a study of cytomegalovirus exposure and HLA in healthy donors. Study results and caveats: V- and J-gene trimming in TCR beta was tied to a missense DCLRE1C variant by an analysis performed later. By HLA locus, TCR association rates varied in a later analysis, with DRB1 showing the most and HLA-C the fewest.

A multiplex PCR was run with 60 Vbeta primers and 13 Jbeta primers. Sequenced by immunoSEQ multiplex PCR; TCRdb stores in-frame clones only, minus some. Among 100,000 to 120,000 clones, about an eighth were seen once, and the ten largest hold about 16%. Sequencing input: PBMCs. This receptor was identified in a man aged 35-49 years in good health and CMV-seropositive.

This chain's CDR3 is CASSQDDDRSYEQYF. CDR3 nucleotide sequence: TGCGCCAGCAGCCAAGATGACGACAGATCCTACGAGCAGTACTTC. The chain has TRBV4-1 and TRBJ2-7, with D possibly matching TRBD1 (5 bases). The CDR3 totals 15 residues. V lost 0 bases to trimming and J lost 1 base, with 10 bases between them. Looked up from germline, CDR1 is MGHRA and CDR2 is YSYEKL.